This T cell receptor (beta chain) was obtained from a study of T cell responses to AZD1222 COVID-19 vaccine. Profiling relied on immunoSEQ multiplex PCR, and the TCRdb table lists in-frame clones only, not all of them. The repertoire consists of some 170,000 clones, with approximately 90% occurring once and the leading ten covering around 1.6%. The CDR3 sequence is 15 residues long. Germline CDR1 and CDR2: LNHDA and SQIVND (reference sequence). Trimming cost V 5 bases and J 8 bases; bases outside gene matches: 8. The chain recombines TRBV19 with TRBJ2-1; TRBD2 matches at 11 bases. This TCR was sampled from an adult who received the AZD1222 COVID-19 vaccine. The sequencing used peripheral blood, collected 28 days after the second AZD1222 dose. CDR3 in amino acids: CASSFFSGGVYEQFF. In nucleotides, the CDR3 is TGTGCCAGTAGTTTTTTTAGCGGGGGGGTTTATGAGCAGTTCTTC. Supplemented by reference TRBV19 and TRBJ2-1, the full variable domain reads DGGITQSPKYLFRKEGQNVTLSCEQNLNHDAMYWYRQDPGQGLRLIYYSQIVNDFQKGDIAEGYSVSREKKESFPLTVTSAQKNPTAFYLCASSFFSGGVYEQFFGPGTRLTVL.